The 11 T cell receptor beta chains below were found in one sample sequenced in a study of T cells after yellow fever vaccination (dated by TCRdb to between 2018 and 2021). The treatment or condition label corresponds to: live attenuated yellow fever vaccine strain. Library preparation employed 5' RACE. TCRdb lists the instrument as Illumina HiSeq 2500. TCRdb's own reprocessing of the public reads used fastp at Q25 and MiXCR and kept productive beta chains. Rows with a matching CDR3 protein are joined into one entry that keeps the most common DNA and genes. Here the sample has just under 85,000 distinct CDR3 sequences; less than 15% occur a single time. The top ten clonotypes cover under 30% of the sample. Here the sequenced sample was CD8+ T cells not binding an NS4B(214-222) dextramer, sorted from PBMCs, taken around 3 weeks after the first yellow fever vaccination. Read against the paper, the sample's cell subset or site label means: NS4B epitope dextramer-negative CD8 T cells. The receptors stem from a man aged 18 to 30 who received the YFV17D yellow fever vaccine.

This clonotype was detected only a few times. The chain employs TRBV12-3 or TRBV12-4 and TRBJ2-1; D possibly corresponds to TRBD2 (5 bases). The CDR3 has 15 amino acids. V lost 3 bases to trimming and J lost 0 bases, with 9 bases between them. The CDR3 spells CASSLDSSSYNEQFF. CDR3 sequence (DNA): TGTGCCAGCAGTTTGGACTCAAGCTCCTACAATGAGCAGTTCTTC.

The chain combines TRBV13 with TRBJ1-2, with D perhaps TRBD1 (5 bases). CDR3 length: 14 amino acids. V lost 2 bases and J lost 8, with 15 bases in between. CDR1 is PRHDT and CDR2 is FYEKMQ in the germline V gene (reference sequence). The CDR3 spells CASSLPTPGRGYTF. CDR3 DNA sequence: TGTGCCAGCAGCTTACCGACTCCAGGGCGCGGCTACACCTTC.

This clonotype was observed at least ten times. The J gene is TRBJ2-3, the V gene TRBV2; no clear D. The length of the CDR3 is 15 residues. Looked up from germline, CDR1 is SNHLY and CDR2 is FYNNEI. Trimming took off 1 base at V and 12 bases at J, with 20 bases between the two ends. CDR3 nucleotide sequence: TGTGCCAGCAGTGAAGTGCAAGCATGGAGCCTACACCAGTATTTT. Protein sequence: CASSEVQAWSLHQYF.

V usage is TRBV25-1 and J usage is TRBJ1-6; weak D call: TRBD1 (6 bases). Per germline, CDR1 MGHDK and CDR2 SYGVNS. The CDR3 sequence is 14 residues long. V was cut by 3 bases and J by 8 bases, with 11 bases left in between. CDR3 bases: TGTGCCAGCAGTGACTACAGGGAGTATTCACCCCTCCACTTT. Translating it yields CASSDYREYSPLHF.

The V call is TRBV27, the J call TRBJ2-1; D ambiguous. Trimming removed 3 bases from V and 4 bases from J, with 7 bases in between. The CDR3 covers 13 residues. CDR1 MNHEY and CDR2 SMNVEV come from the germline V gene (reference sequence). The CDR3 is CASSFRQYNEQFF. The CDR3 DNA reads TGTGCCAGCAGTTTTCGGCAGTACAATGAGCAGTTCTTC.

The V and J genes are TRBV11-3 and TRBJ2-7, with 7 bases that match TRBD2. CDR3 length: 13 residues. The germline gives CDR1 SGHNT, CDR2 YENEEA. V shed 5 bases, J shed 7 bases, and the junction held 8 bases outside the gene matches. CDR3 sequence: CASSTGPGGEQYV. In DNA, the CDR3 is TGTGCCAGCAGCACCGGTCCCGGGGGGGAGCAGTACGTC.

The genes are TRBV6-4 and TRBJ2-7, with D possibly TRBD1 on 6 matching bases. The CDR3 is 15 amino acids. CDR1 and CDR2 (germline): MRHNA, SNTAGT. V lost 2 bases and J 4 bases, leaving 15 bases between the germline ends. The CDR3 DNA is TGTGCCAGCAGTGACGGAACAGGGAAAATTTACGAGCAGTACTTC. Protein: CASSDGTGKIYEQYF.

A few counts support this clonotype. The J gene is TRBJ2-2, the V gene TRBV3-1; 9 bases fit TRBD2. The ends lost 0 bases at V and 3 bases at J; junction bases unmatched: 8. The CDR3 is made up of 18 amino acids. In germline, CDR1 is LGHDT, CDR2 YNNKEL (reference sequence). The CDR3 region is CASSQDPIAGDHTGELFF. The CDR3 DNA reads TGTGCCAGCAGCCAAGATCCGATAGCGGGGGACCACACCGGGGAGCTGTTTTTT.

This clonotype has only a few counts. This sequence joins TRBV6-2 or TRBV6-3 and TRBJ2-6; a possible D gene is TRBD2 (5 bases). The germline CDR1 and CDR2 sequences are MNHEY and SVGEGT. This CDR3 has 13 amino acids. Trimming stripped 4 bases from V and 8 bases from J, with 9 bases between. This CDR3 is CASSSRVSNVLTF. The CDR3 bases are TGTGCCAGCAGTTCGCGGGTGTCCAACGTCCTGACTTTC.

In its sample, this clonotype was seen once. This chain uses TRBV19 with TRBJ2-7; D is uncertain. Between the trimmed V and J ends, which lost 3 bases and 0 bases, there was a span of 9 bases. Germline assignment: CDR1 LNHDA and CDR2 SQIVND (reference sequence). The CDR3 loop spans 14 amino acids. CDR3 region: CASSISSGSYEQYF. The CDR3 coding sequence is TGTGCCAGTAGTATCTCTTCAGGCTCCTACGAGCAGTACTTC.

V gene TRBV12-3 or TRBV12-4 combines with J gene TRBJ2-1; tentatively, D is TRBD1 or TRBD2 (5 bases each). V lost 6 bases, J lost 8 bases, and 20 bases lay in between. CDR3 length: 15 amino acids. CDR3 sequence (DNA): TGTGCCAGCAGCCCCACTAGGGGTGAGGGTGATGAGCAGTTCTTC. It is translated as CASSPTRGEGDEQFF.